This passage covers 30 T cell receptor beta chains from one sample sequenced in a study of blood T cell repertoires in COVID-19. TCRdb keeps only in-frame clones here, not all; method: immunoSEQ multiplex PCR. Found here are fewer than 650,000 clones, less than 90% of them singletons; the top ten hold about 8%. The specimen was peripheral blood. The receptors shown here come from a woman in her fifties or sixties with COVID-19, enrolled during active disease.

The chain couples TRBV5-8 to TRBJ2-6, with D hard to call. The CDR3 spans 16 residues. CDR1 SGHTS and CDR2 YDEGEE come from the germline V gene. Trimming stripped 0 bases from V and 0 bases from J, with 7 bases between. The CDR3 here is CASSLGLSSGANVLTF. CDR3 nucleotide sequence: TGTGCCAGCAGCTTGGGACTGTCCTCTGGGGCCAACGTCCTGACTTTC.

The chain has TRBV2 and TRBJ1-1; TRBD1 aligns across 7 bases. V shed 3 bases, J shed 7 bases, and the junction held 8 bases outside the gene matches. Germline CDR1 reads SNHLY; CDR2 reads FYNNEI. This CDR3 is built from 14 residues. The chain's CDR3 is CASSDRGAHNEAFF. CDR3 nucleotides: TGTGCCAGCAGTGACAGGGGGGCACATAATGAAGCTTTCTTT.

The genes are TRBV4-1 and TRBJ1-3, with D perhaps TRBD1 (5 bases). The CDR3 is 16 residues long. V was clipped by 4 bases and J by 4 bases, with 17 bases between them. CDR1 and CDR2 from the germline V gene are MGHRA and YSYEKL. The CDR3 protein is CASSPLTGRSGNTIYF. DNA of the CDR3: TGCGCCAGCAGCCCTCTCACAGGCAGATCGGGAAACACCATATATTTT.

The CDR3 DNA reads as TGTGCCAGCAGTTACCATCAAGCAGGGGACACTGAAGCTTTCTTT. It encodes CASSYHQAGDTEAFF. This chain links TRBV6-5 with TRBJ1-1; TRBD1 is a possible D gene (6 bases). Germline lookup yields CDR1 MNHEY and CDR2 SVGAGI. The CDR3 has 15 residues. V was shortened by 2 bases and J by 3 bases, with 13 bases between the two germline ends.

This CDR3 is CASRSLQGRNTEAFF. The CDR3 bases are TGTGCCAGCAGATCGTTACAGGGTCGGAACACTGAAGCTTTCTTT. The chain is built from TRBV7-9 and TRBJ1-1; maybe TRBD1 (6 bases). This CDR3 has 15 amino acids. The V gene's germline CDR1 is SEHNR and CDR2 FQNEAQ (reference sequence). V gave up 6 bases and J gave up 1 base, with 15 bases separating them.

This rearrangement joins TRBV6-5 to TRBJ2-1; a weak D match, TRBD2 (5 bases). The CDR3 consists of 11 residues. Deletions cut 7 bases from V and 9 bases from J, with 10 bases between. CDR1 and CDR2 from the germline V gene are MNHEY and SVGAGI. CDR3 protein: CASIRAGEQFF. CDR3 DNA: TGTGCCAGCATAAGGGCGGGTGAGCAGTTCTTC.

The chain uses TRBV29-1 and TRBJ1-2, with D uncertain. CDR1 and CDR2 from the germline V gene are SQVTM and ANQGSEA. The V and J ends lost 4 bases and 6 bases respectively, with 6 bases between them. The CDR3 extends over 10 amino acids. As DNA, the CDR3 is TGCAGCGTTGGCGGGGATGGCTACACCTTC. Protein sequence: CSVGGDGYTF.

CDR3 nucleotides: TGTGCCAGCAGCAACCGCCCGACAGGGGAGAATTCACCCCTCCACTTT. It yields the protein CASSNRPTGENSPLHF. This chain links TRBV21-1 with TRBJ1-6; the table's D call of TRBD1 was not tested on the DNA. TRBV21-1 is marked as a pseudogene. CDR3 length: 16 amino acids.

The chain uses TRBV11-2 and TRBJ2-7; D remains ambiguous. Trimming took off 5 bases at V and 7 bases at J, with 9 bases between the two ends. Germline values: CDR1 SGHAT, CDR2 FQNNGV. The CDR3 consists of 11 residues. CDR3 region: CASSLYREQYF. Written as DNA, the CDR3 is TGTGCCAGCAGCCTCTATCGGGAGCAGTACTTC.

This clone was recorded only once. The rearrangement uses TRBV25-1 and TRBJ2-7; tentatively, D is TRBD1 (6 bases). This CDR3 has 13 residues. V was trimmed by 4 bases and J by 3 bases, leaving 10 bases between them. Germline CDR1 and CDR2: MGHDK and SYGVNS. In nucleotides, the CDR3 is TGTGCCAGCAGTGCAACAGGGAGCTACGAGCAGTACTTC. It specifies CASSATGSYEQYF.

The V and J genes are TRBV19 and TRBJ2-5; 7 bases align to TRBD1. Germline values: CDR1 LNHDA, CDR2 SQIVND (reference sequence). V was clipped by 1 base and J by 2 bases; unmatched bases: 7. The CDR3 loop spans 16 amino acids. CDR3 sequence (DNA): TGTGCCAGTAGTATAGTAGGGGGCGCAGGGCAAGAGACCCAGTACTTC. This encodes CASSIVGGAGQETQYF. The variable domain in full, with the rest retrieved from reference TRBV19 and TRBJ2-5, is DGGITQSPKYLFRKEGQNVTLSCEQNLNHDAMYWYRQDPGQGLRLIYYSQIVNDFQKGDIAEGYSVSREKKESFPLTVTSAQKNPTAFYLCASSIVGGAGQETQYFGPGTRLLVL.

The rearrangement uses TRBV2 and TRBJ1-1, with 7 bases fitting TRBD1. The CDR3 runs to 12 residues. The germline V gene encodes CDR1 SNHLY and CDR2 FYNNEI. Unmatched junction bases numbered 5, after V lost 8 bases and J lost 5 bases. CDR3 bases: TGTGCCAGCTTGACAGGGAGGACTGAAGCTTTCTTT. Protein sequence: CASLTGRTEAFF. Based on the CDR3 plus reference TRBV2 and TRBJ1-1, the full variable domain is EPEVTQTPSHQVTQMGQEVILRCVPISNHLYFYWYRQILGQKVEFLVSFYNNEISEKSEIFDDQFSVERPDGSNFTLKIRSTKLEDSAMYFCASLTGRTEAFFGQGTRLTVV.

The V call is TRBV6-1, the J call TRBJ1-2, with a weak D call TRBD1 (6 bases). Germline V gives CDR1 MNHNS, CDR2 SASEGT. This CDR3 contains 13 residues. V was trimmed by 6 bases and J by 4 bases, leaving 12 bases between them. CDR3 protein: CASSSTTGYGYTF. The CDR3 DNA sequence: TGTGCCAGCAGCTCCACGACAGGCTATGGCTACACCTTC.

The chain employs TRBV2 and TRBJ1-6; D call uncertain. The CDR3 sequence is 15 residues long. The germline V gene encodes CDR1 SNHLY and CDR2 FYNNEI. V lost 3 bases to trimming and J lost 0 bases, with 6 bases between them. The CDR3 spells CASSEVSSYNSPLHF. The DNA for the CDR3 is TGTGCCAGCAGTGAGGTTAGCTCCTATAATTCACCCCTCCACTTT. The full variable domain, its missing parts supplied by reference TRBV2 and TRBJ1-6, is EPEVTQTPSHQVTQMGQEVILRCVPISNHLYFYWYRQILGQKVEFLVSFYNNEISEKSEIFDDQFSVERPDGSNFTLKIRSTKLEDSAMYFCASSEVSSYNSPLHFGNGTRLTVT.

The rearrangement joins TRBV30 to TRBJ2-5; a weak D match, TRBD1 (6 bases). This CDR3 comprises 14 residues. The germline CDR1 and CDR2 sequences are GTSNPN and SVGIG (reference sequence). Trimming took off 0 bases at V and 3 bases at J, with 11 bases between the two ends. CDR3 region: CAWSVSRTEETQYF. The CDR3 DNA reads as TGTGCCTGGAGTGTAAGTCGGACAGAAGAGACCCAGTACTTC.

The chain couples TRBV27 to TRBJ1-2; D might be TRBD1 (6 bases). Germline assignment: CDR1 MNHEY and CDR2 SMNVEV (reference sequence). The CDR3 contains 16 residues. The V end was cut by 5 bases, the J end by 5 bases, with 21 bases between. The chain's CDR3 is CASSPDSRGEFYGYTF. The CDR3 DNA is TGTGCCAGCAGTCCAGATAGCAGGGGCGAATTTTATGGCTACACCTTC.

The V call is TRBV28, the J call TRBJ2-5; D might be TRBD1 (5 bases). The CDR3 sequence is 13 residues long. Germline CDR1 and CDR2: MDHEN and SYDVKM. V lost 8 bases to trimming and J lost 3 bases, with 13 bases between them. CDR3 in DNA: TGTGCCAGCGGAGAAGGGGCTGAAGAGACCCAGTACTTC. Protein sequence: CASGEGAEETQYF.

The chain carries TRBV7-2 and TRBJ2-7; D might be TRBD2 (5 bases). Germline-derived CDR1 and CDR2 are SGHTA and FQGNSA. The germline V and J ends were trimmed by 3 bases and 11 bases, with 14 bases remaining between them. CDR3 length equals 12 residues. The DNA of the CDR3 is TGTGCCAGCAGCTTTCTTGAACTAGAAAAGTACTTC. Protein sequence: CASSFLELEKYF.

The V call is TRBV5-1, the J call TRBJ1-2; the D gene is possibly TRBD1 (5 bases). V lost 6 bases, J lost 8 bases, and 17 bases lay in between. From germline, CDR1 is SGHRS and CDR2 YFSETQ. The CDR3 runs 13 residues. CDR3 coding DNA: TGCGCCAGCACCTCCGGTCCGCAGGGCGGCTACACCTTC. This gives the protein CASTSGPQGGYTF. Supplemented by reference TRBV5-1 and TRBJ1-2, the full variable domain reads KAGVTQTPRYLIKTRGQQVTLSCSPISGHRSVSWYQQTPGQGLQFLFEYFSETQRNKGNFPGRFSGRQFSNSRSEMNVSTLELGDSALYLCASTSGPQGGYTFGSGTRLTVV.

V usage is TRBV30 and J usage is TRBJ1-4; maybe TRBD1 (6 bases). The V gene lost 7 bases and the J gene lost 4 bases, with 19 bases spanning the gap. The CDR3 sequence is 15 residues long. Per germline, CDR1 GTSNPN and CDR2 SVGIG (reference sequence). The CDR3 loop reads CALSFRGGGNEKLFF. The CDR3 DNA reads TGTGCCTTATCCTTTCGAGGGGGGGGTAATGAAAAACTGTTTTTT. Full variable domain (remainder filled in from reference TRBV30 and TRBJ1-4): SQTIHQWPATLVQPVGSPLSLECTVEGTSNPNLYWYRQAAGRGLQLLFYSVGIGQISSEVPQNLSASRPQDRQFILSSKKLLLSDSGFYLCALSFRGGGNEKLFFGSGTQLSVL.

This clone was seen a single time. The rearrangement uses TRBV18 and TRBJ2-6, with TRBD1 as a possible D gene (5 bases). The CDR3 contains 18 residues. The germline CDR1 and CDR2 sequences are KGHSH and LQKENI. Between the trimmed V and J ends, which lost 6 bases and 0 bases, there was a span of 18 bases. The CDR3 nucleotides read TGTGCCAGCTCTCCAGACAGACTCACATTCTCTGGGGCCAACGTCCTGACTTTC. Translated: CASSPDRLTFSGANVLTF.

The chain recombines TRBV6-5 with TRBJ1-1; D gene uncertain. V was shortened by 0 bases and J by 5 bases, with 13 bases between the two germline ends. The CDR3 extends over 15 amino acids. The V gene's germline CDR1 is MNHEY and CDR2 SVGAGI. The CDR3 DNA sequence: TGTGCCAGCAGTTACTCGAGTTTGATTCGGACTGAAGCTTTCTTT. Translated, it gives CASSYSSLIRTEAFF.

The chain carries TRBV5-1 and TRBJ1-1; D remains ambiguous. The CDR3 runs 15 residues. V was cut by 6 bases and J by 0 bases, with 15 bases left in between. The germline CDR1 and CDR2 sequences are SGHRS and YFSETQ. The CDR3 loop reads CASTASGRLNTEAFF. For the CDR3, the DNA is TGCGCCAGCACCGCTTCGGGGAGATTGAACACTGAAGCTTTCTTT.

The CDR3 protein is CASSLVLSRGVSYNEQFF. CDR3 in DNA: TGTGCCAGCAGCTTAGTCCTATCGCGGGGGGTCTCCTACAATGAGCAGTTCTTC. The chain employs TRBV7-6 and TRBJ2-1; 8 nucleotides align to TRBD2. CDR1 and CDR2 (germline): SGHVS, FNYEAQ. The V segment lost 1 base and the J segment 0 bases; nucleotides outside the gene matches: 8. This CDR3 region has 18 residues.

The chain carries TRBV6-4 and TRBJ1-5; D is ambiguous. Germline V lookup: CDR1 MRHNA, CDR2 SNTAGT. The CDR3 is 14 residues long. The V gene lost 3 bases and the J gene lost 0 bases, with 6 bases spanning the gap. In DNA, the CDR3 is TGTGCCAGCAGTGAGAGCTATAGCAATCAGCCCCAGCATTTT. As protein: CASSESYSNQPQHF.

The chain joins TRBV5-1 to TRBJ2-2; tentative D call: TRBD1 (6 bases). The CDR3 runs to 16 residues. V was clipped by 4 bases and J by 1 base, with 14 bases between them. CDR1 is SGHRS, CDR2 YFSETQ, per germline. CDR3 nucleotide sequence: TGCGCCAGCAGCCGCAACAGGGAACGGAACACCGGGGAGCTGTTTTTT. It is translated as CASSRNRERNTGELFF.

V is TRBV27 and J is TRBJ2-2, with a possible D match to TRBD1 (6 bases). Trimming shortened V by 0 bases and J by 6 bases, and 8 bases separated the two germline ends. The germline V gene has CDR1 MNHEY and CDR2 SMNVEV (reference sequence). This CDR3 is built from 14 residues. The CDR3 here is CASSLSRGPGELFF. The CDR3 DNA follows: TGTGCCAGCAGTTTATCCAGGGGTCCCGGGGAGCTGTTTTTT.

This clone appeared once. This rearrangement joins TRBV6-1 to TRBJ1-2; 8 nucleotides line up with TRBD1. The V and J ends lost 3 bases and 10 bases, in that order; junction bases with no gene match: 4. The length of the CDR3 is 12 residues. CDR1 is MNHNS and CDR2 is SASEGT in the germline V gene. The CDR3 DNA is TGTGCCAGCAGTGACCACAGGGGGGACTACACCTTC. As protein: CASSDHRGDYTF.

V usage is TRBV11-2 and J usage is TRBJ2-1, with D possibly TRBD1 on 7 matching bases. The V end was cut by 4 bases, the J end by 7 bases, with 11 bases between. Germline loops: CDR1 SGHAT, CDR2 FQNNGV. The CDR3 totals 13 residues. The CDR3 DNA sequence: TGTGCCAGCAGCTGGGCAGGGGGGAATGAGCAGTTCTTC. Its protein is CASSWAGGNEQFF. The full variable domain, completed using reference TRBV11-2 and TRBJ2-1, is EAGVAQSPRYKIIEKRQSVAFWCNPISGHATLYWYQQILGQGPKLLIQFQNNGVVDDSQLPKDRFSAERLKGVDSTLKIQPAKLEDSAVYLCASSWAGGNEQFFGPGTRLTVL.

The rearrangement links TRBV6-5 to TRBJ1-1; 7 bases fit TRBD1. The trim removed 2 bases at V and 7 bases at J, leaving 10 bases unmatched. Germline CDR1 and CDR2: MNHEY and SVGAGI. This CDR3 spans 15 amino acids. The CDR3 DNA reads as TGTGCCAGCAGTTACAGTAAGGGGGCCGCCATTGAAGCTTTCTTT. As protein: CASSYSKGAAIEAFF.